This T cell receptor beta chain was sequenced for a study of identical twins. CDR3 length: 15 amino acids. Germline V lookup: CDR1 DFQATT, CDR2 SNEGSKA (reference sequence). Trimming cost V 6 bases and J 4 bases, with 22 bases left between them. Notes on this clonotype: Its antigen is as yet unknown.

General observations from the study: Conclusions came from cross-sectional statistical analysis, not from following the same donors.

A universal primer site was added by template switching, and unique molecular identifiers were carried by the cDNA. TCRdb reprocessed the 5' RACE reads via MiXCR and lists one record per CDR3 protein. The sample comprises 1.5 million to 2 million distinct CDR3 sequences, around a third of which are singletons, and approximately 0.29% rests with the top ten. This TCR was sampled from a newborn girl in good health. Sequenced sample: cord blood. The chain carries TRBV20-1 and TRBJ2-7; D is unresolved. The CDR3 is CSARTTGGRVYEQYF. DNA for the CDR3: TGCAGTGCAAGGACGACGGGTGGTAGGGTATACGAGCAGTACTTC.